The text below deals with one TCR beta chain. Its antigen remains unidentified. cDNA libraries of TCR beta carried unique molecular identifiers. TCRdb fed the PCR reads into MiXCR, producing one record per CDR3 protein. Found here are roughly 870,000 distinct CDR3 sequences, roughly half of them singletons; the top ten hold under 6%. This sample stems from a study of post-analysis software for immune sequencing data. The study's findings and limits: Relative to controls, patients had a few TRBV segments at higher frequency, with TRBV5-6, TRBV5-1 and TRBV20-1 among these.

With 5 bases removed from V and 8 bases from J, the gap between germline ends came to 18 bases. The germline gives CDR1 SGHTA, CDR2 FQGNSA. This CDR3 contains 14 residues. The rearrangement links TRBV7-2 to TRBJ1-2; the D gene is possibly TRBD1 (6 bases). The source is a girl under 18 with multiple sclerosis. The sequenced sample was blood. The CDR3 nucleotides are TGTGCCAGCAGCCCCGGCCGGGGGGCGCGAGGCTACACCTTC. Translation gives CASSPGRGARGYTF.